This entry lists 7 T cell receptor beta chains sequenced from one sample in a study of blood T cell repertoires in COVID-19. Method: immunoSEQ multiplex PCR; TCRdb's copy keeps in-frame clones and lacks some. The repertoire holds roughly 140,000 clones, with about 84% as singletons. The sequencing input was peripheral blood. These receptor sequences come from a human donor in a cohort sampled during active COVID-19.

The V gene is TRBV4-1, the J gene TRBJ1-4; TRBD1 matches at 9 bases. With 1 base clipped from V and 4 bases from J, the junction kept 7 bases outside the gene matches. The CDR3 covers 17 residues. CDR1 is MGHRA and CDR2 is YSYEKL in the germline V gene. The CDR3 nucleotides are TGCGCCAGCAGCCAAGTCTCCCAGGGACAGGGTAATGAAAAACTGTTTTTT. This sequence encodes CASSQVSQGQGNEKLFF.

The chain carries TRBV10-3 and TRBJ2-3; TRBD2 matches 12 bases. Per the germline V gene, CDR1 is ENHRY and CDR2 is SYGVKD. After removal of 4 bases from V and 4 bases from J, the junction contained 3 bases not matched to a gene. The length of the CDR3 is 15 residues. In nucleotides, the CDR3 is TGTGCCATCAGTGCTAGCGGGGGGGCCCCAGATACGCAGTATTTT. Its protein product is CAISASGGAPDTQYF.

As regards this clone: The junction differs from germline at one of its ends, possibly a read error. The rearrangement joins TRBV19 to TRBJ1-1; 9 bases line up with TRBD1. The length of the CDR3 is 14 residues. Germline V CDR1 and CDR2: LNHDA, SQIVND (reference sequence). CDR3 bases: TGTACCAGTAGTATGGACAGGGGAAGCACTGAAGCTTTCTTT. Protein: CTSSMDRGSTEAFF.

The chain recombines TRBV28 with TRBJ2-7; 9 bases align to TRBD2. Germline CDR1 is MDHEN and CDR2 is SYDVKM. Trimming at V came to 4 bases and at J to 0 bases, leaving 4 bases not matched to a gene. This CDR3 contains 15 residues. The CDR3 DNA reads as TGTGCCAGCAGTTCACTAGCGGGCTTCTCCTACGAGCAGTACTTC. Translation gives CASSSLAGFSYEQYF.

CDR3 protein: CSVEGTGNTEAFF. DNA for the CDR3: TGCAGCGTTGAAGGGACAGGGAACACTGAAGCTTTCTTT. The J gene is TRBJ1-1, the V gene TRBV29-1; 7 bases align to TRBD1. With V trimmed by 1 base and J by 1 base, 0 bases remained unmatched. This CDR3 comprises 13 residues. CDR1 and CDR2 from the germline V gene are SQVTM and ANQGSEA. Full variable domain (remainder filled in from reference TRBV29-1 and TRBJ1-1): SAVISQKPSRDICQRGTSLTIQCQVDSQVTMMFWYRQQPGQSLTLIATANQGSEATYESGFVIDKFPISRPNLTFSTLTVSNMSPEDSSIYLCSVEGTGNTEAFFGQGTRLTVV.

The chain is built from TRBV4-2 and TRBJ2-1; 8 bases match TRBD1. This CDR3 contains 14 residues. Looked up from germline, CDR1 is LGHNA and CDR2 is YNFKEQ. V shed 0 bases, J shed 9 bases, and the junction held 4 bases outside the gene matches. In DNA, the CDR3 is TGTGCCAGCAGCCAAGAGCAGGGGGCGGGTGAGCAGTTCTTC. Translating gives CASSQEQGAGEQFF.

This chain joins TRBV5-1 and TRBJ1-2; possible D gene TRBD1, 6 bases. V was shortened by 3 bases and J by 3 bases, with 15 bases between the two germline ends. The CDR3 runs to 15 residues. Per the germline V gene, CDR1 is SGHRS and CDR2 is YFSETQ. CDR3 DNA sequence: TGCGCCAGCAGCTACGGCCTGACAGGAGACTATGGCTACACCTTC. Amino acids: CASSYGLTGDYGYTF.